Shown below are 21 T cell receptor beta chains from a single sample sequenced in a study of blood T cell repertoires in COVID-19. The table came from immunoSEQ multiplex PCR; TCRdb's copy has only in-frame clones and leaves some out. This table holds roughly 240,000 clones, 85% found once. Sequencing was carried out using PBMCs or T cells enriched from blood (not recorded which). The receptors stem from a woman between 50 and 59 years old with acute COVID-19.

The chain has TRBV6-6 and TRBJ2-7, with 10 bases identical to TRBD1. The CDR3 sequence is 15 residues long. V was pared by 6 bases and J by 1 base, with 6 bases of the junction left unmatched. CDR1 and CDR2 (germline): MNHNY, SVGAGI (reference sequence). The CDR3 protein is CASSPRTGGSYEQYF. The CDR3 DNA reads TGTGCCAGCAGCCCTAGGACAGGGGGTTCCTACGAGCAGTACTTC.

The chain uses TRBV2 and TRBJ2-1; 13 bases fit TRBD2. V gave up 2 bases and J gave up 8 bases; unmatched junction bases: 6. The CDR3 has 16 residues. Germline CDR1 is SNHLY and CDR2 is FYNNEI. As DNA, the CDR3 is TGTGCCAGCAGTGAAACTAGCGGGGGGGCCTCGGATGAGCAGTTCTTC. It yields the protein CASSETSGGASDEQFF.

As to this clone: With a much larger clone just one base away, this may be a read error. This chain connects TRBV7-9 to TRBJ1-1; TRBD1 aligns across 7 bases. CDR1 is SEHNR, CDR2 FQNEAQ, per germline (reference sequence). This CDR3 spans 15 amino acids. V shed 1 base and J 0 bases; nucleotides not matched to a gene: 2. CDR3 coding DNA: TGTGCCAGCAGCTTAGATGGGACAGTGAACACTGAAGCTTTCTTT. Translating gives CASSLDGTVNTEAFF.

This clone was observed a handful of times. V usage is TRBV5-1 and J usage is TRBJ1-3; 8 positions match TRBD1. Germline lookup yields CDR1 SGHRS and CDR2 YFSETQ. Trimming removed 4 bases from V and 2 bases from J; junction bases left unmatched: 8. This CDR3 is built from 16 residues. CDR3 in amino acids: CASSRDQGATGNTIYF. CDR3 in DNA: TGCGCCAGCAGCCGGGACCAGGGGGCGACTGGAAACACCATATATTTT.

The rearrangement links TRBV12-3 or TRBV12-4 to TRBJ2-7, with D possibly TRBD1 on 5 matching bases. V was trimmed by 6 bases and J by 8 bases, leaving 14 bases between them. The CDR3 spans 12 residues. For the CDR3, the DNA is TGTGCCAGCAGACCCGACAGCGAAAAGCAGTACTTC. Protein sequence: CASRPDSEKQYF.

The chain is built from TRBV4-3 and TRBJ1-2; TRBD1 agrees at 11 bases. From germline, CDR1 is LGHNA and CDR2 YSLEER. The CDR3 has 16 amino acids. V was clipped by 0 bases and J by 6 bases; unmatched bases: 6. The CDR3 DNA is TGCGCCAGCAGCCAAGATCAAGGACAGGGGGCAAATGGCTACACCTTC. Encoded protein: CASSQDQGQGANGYTF.

The J gene is TRBJ1-1, the V gene TRBV6-5; no reliable D call. CDR3 length equals 13 residues. CDR1 is MNHEY and CDR2 is SVGAGI in the germline V gene. V lost 8 bases and J lost 2, with 12 bases in between. CDR3 sequence: CASGLRGNTEAFF. CDR3 DNA sequence: TGTGCCAGCGGACTTCGGGGAAACACTGAAGCTTTCTTT.

V and J are TRBV25-1 and TRBJ1-3; D possibly corresponds to TRBD1 (6 bases). This CDR3 is 15 amino acids long. V lost 4 bases, J lost 8 bases, and 18 bases lay in between. Looked up from germline, CDR1 is MGHDK and CDR2 is SYGVNS. The CDR3: CASSVLTGGRDTIYF. CDR3 in DNA: TGTGCCAGCAGTGTCTTGACAGGAGGTCGGGACACCATATATTTT.

The chain carries TRBV30 and TRBJ1-4; D gene uncertain. CDR1 and CDR2 (germline): GTSNPN, SVGIG (reference sequence). There are 13 residues in the CDR3. Deletions cut 5 bases from V and 4 bases from J, with 11 bases between. The CDR3 here is CAWGGQVNEKLFF. As DNA, the CDR3 is TGTGCCTGGGGAGGGCAGGTTAATGAAAAACTGTTTTTT.

This rearrangement joins TRBV5-1 to TRBJ2-1, with TRBD1 matching over 7 bases. Germline-derived CDR1 and CDR2 are SGHRS and YFSETQ. The CDR3 has 14 amino acids. Germline trimming cut 5 bases from V and 7 bases from J; bases unmatched to any gene: 9. This CDR3 is CASSPDRVVNEQFF. The CDR3 DNA reads TGCGCCAGCAGTCCCGACAGGGTCGTTAATGAGCAGTTCTTC.

The rearrangement uses TRBV7-2 and TRBJ1-1; the D gene is possibly TRBD1 (6 bases). The germline CDR1 and CDR2 sequences are SGHTA and FQGNSA. CDR3 length equals 15 residues. Trimming removed 3 bases from V and 0 bases from J, with 11 bases in between. The CDR3 reads CASSFGGALNTEAFF. The CDR3 nucleotides read TGTGCCAGCAGCTTCGGGGGGGCATTGAACACTGAAGCTTTCTTT.

This chain connects TRBV11-2 to TRBJ2-7; TRBD1 might be the D (6 bases). The CDR3 is 16 residues long. V was cut by 0 bases and J by 5 bases, with 17 bases left in between. Germline CDR1 SGHAT, CDR2 FQNNGV. CDR3 region: CASSLDLGQGHHEQYF. CDR3 nucleotide sequence: TGTGCCAGCAGCTTAGATCTCGGTCAGGGGCACCACGAGCAGTACTTC.

The chain joins TRBV7-9 to TRBJ1-1; no definite D call. Per germline, CDR1 SEHNR and CDR2 FQNEAQ (reference sequence). The CDR3 is made up of 15 amino acids. Trimming cost V 3 bases and J 5 bases, with 16 bases left between them. The CDR3 coding sequence is TGTGCCAGCAGCTTGTTTGACGGGTCTGGGACTGAAGCTTTCTTT. This sequence encodes CASSLFDGSGTEAFF.

This rearrangement joins TRBV6-6 to TRBJ1-6, with 7 bases lining up with TRBD1. CDR1 and CDR2 from the germline V gene are MNHNY and SVGAGI (reference sequence). Losses at the gene ends were 5 bases for V and 2 bases for J; bases not matched to a gene: 15. The length of the CDR3 is 19 residues. The CDR3: CASSLQLDRIETYNSPLHF. DNA of the CDR3: TGTGCCAGCAGTCTACAACTGGACAGGATTGAAACCTATAATTCACCCCTCCACTTT.

The chain recombines TRBV30 with TRBJ1-2, with D possibly TRBD1 on 6 matching bases. The CDR3 covers 15 residues. V was clipped by 2 bases and J by 1 base, with 14 bases between them. Germline CDR1 and CDR2: GTSNPN and SVGIG (reference sequence). The chain's CDR3 is CAWSPGGRINYGYTF. In DNA, the CDR3 is TGTGCCTGGAGTCCTGGGGGCAGGATTAACTATGGCTACACCTTC.

The chain is built from TRBV11-2 and TRBJ1-1, with D hard to call. The CDR3 loop spans 15 amino acids. The V end was cut by 0 bases, the J end by 7 bases, with 15 bases between. Germline values: CDR1 SGHAT, CDR2 FQNNGV. The CDR3 DNA reads TGTGCCAGCAGCTTAGATGAGTGGGCAGCACTTGAAGCTTTCTTT. Its protein product is CASSLDEWAALEAFF. The full variable domain, rest sourced from reference TRBV11-2 and TRBJ1-1, is EAGVAQSPRYKIIEKRQSVAFWCNPISGHATLYWYQQILGQGPKLLIQFQNNGVVDDSQLPKDRFSAERLKGVDSTLKIQPAKLEDSAVYLCASSLDEWAALEAFFGQGTRLTVV.

This chain joins TRBV3-1 (or the pseudogene TRBV3-2) and TRBJ1-2, with TRBD1 as a possible D gene (6 bases). Germline V lookup: CDR1 LGHDT, CDR2 YNNKEL (reference sequence). V dropped 4 bases and J dropped 1 base, with 13 bases sitting between them. This CDR3 contains 15 residues. This CDR3 reads CASSRGGADNYGYTF. CDR3 nucleotide sequence: TGTGCCAGCAGCCGCGGGGGGGCTGATAACTATGGCTACACCTTC.

The chain uses TRBV5-1 and TRBJ2-3, with 8 bases that match TRBD2. Unmatched junction bases numbered 2, after V lost 0 bases and J lost 2 bases. This CDR3 has 15 amino acids. Germline-derived CDR1 and CDR2 are SGHRS and YFSETQ. CDR3: CASSLAGLDTDTQYF. CDR3 bases: TGCGCCAGCAGCTTGGCGGGACTAGACACAGATACGCAGTATTTT. The full variable domain, its missing parts supplied by reference TRBV5-1 and TRBJ2-3, is KAGVTQTPRYLIKTRGQQVTLSCSPISGHRSVSWYQQTPGQGLQFLFEYFSETQRNKGNFPGRFSGRQFSNSRSEMNVSTLELGDSALYLCASSLAGLDTDTQYFGPGTRLTVL.

This chain links TRBV10-3 with TRBJ2-7, with no clear D. CDR1 and CDR2 from the germline V gene are ENHRY and SYGVKD. V dropped 3 bases and J dropped 4 bases, with 13 bases sitting between them. The CDR3 runs 14 residues. CDR3 DNA: TGTGCCATCAGTGACGGGTCAGCGTTGTACGAGCAGTACTTC. Protein product: CAISDGSALYEQYF.

The chain is built from TRBV29-1 and TRBJ2-2; tentatively, D is TRBD1 (5 bases). Germline assignment: CDR1 SQVTM and CDR2 ANQGSEA. Deletions cut 0 bases from V and 7 bases from J, with 15 bases between. CDR3 length: 15 residues. In DNA form, the CDR3 reads TGCAGCGTTGAAGATTGGAAGGGGTCGGGCGGGGAGCTGTTTTTT. It codes for CSVEDWKGSGGELFF.

Worth noting for this clone: Other DNA sequences in the same sample also yield this CDR3. The chain links TRBV18 to TRBJ1-2; possible D gene TRBD1, 5 bases. Germline CDR1 reads KGHSH; CDR2 reads LQKENI. This CDR3 is built from 12 residues. Trimming pared 5 bases from V and 6 bases from J, leaving 10 bases between. This CDR3 is CASSKGRDGYTF. CDR3 sequence (DNA): TGTGCCAGCTCAAAGGGGCGCGATGGCTACACCTTC.